Presented here are 19 T cell receptor beta chains from one specimen sequenced in a study of yellow fever vaccine responses in identical twins. TCRdb ran MiXCR on the RT-PCR reads and lists one entry per CDR3 protein. The sample lists around 1,400 distinct CDR3 sequences; about 88% were seen once. This material consisted of T cells from blood (PBMCs), unsorted or a sorted subset (not recorded which), taken before or after yellow fever vaccination (not recorded which). These receptors came from a female donor who received the yellow fever vaccine.

The chain is built from TRBV6-1 and TRBJ1-2; possibly TRBD1 for D (6 bases). Looked up from germline, CDR1 is MNHNS and CDR2 is SASEGT. The CDR3 loop spans 13 amino acids. With 6 bases removed from V and 4 bases from J, the gap between germline ends came to 12 bases. The CDR3 sequence: CASREDRFYGYTF. CDR3 nucleotide sequence: TGTGCCAGCAGAGAGGACAGATTCTATGGCTACACCTTC.

The chain employs TRBV9 and TRBJ2-1; TRBD2 aligns across 7 bases. V lost 0 bases and J lost 9; bases outside the gene matches: 6. Germline V lookup: CDR1 SGDLS, CDR2 YYNGEE. The CDR3 sequence is 14 residues long. The CDR3 loop reads CASSVAASGVEQFF. The CDR3 DNA reads as TGTGCCAGCAGCGTAGCCGCTAGCGGTGTTGAGCAGTTCTTC.

The chain carries TRBV4-2 and TRBJ2-1; no reliable D call. The CDR3 is made up of 17 amino acids. CDR1 and CDR2 from the germline V gene are LGHNA and YNFKEQ. V lost 2 bases and J lost 0, with 14 bases in between. CDR3 region: CASSQSFKSASYNEQFF. CDR3 nucleotides: TGTGCCAGCAGCCAATCATTTAAATCGGCCTCCTACAATGAGCAGTTCTTC.

CDR3 in amino acids: CATSRAGHTGELFF. In nucleotides, the CDR3 is TGTGCCACCAGCAGAGCCGGACACACCGGGGAGCTGTTTTTT. The V call is TRBV15, the J call TRBJ2-2; no clear D gene. V lost 1 base, J lost 3 bases, and 6 bases lay in between. Germline lookup yields CDR1 LNHNV and CDR2 YYDKDF (reference sequence). The CDR3 sequence is 14 residues long.

The V gene is TRBV24-1, the J gene TRBJ2-7, with D perhaps matching TRBD2 (5 bases). The germline V gene has CDR1 KGHDR and CDR2 SFDVKD. This CDR3 is built from 11 residues. Deletions cut 6 bases from V and 6 bases from J, with 8 bases between. CDR3 residues: CATSSGFEQYF. Here the CDR3 DNA reads TGTGCCACCAGTTCGGGATTCGAGCAGTACTTC.

The rearrangement joins TRBV11-2 to TRBJ2-1; TRBD2 aligns across 9 bases. The CDR3 has 17 residues. Germline V gene data show CDR1 as SGHAT and CDR2 as FQNNGV. The junction had 13 bases not matched to a gene; V was cut back by 2 bases and J by 8 bases. In nucleotides, the CDR3 is TGTGCCAGCAGCTTATACGTAGCGGGGGAGCCGGGGGATGAGCAGTTCTTC. Its protein product is CASSLYVAGEPGDEQFF.

This chain links TRBV6-5 with TRBJ2-7, with 8 bases lining up with TRBD2. Losses at the gene ends were 0 bases for V and 3 bases for J; bases not matched to a gene: 7. The CDR3 is 16 amino acids. Germline CDR1 and CDR2: MNHEY and SVGAGI. CDR3 nucleotides: TGTGCCAGCAGTTACTCGGAGCGACTAGCGAGCTACGAGCAGTACTTC. Encoded protein: CASSYSERLASYEQYF.

This chain joins TRBV6-9 and TRBJ2-7; 11 bases agree with TRBD1. CDR1 and CDR2 from the germline V gene are MNHGY and SVAAGI. With V trimmed by 6 bases and J by 6 bases, 7 bases remained unmatched. This CDR3 has 14 residues. The CDR3 reads CASRGQGVPVEQYV. The CDR3 nucleotides are TGTGCCAGCAGGGGACAGGGGGTCCCGGTCGAGCAGTACGTC.

This clonotype is a singleton in its sample. The CDR3 DNA follows: TGCAGTGCCCAGTGGCCCCGGGGCTACGAGCAGTACTTC. It yields the protein CSAQWPRGYEQYF. The chain recombines TRBV20-1 with TRBJ2-7, with D perhaps matching TRBD2 (5 bases). This CDR3 is 13 amino acids long. Germline CDR1 DFQATT, CDR2 SNEGSKA (reference sequence). V lost 6 bases and J lost 3, with 15 bases in between.

The genes are TRBV11-2 and TRBJ2-7; 9 nucleotides line up with TRBD2. Per germline, CDR1 SGHAT and CDR2 FQNNGV. The CDR3 contains 15 residues. J lost 4 bases, V lost 2 bases, and 6 bases had no gene match. The CDR3 DNA reads as TGTGCCAGCAGCTTACAAGCGGGGGGTCCTTACGAGCAGTACGTC. Protein: CASSLQAGGPYEQYV.

This clonotype was recorded only once. The chain carries TRBV21-1 and TRBJ2-1; the table's D call, TRBD2, was not checked against the DNA. TRBV21-1 is a listed pseudogene. The CDR3 is 16 amino acids. CDR3 nucleotides: TGTGCCAGCAGCAAAAGGGGCCTAGCGGAGGACAATGAGCAGTTCTTC. This translates into CASSKRGLAEDNEQFF.

The chain has TRBV29-1 and TRBJ2-3, with 7 positions matching TRBD2. The germline V gene encodes CDR1 SQVTM and CDR2 ANQGSEA. The ends lost 0 bases at V and 0 bases at J; junction bases unmatched: 3. This CDR3 has 15 amino acids. The CDR3 is CSVEDLGGSTDTQYF. The CDR3 DNA reads TGCAGCGTTGAAGATCTGGGGGGGAGCACAGATACGCAGTATTTT.

In its sample, this clonotype was seen a few times. The V gene is TRBV20-1, the J gene TRBJ2-1; D is unclear. The CDR3 consists of 12 residues. V was trimmed by 2 bases and J by 4 bases, leaving 6 bases between them. From germline, CDR1 is DFQATT and CDR2 SNEGSKA (reference sequence). CDR3 amino acids: CSARQQYNEQFF. DNA of the CDR3: TGCAGTGCTAGACAGCAATACAATGAGCAGTTCTTC.

J is TRBJ2-1 and V is TRBV7-3, with unresolved D. Trimming left V 1 base short and J 4 bases short, with 17 bases between. In germline, CDR1 is SGHTA, CDR2 FQGTGA. The CDR3 extends over 17 amino acids. The CDR3 DNA reads as TGTGCCAGCAGCTTAATTCCCCTGACGAGCCCTTACAATGAGCAGTTCTTC. It yields the protein CASSLIPLTSPYNEQFF.

The V gene is TRBV11-2, the J gene TRBJ2-1; 10 positions match TRBD2. Germline CDR1 and CDR2: SGHAT and FQNNGV. The CDR3 covers 19 residues. Losses at the gene ends were 1 base for V and 7 bases for J; bases not matched to a gene: 16. The CDR3 region is CASSLVSTSGAGRGNEQFF. The CDR3 DNA follows: TGTGCCAGCAGCTTAGTGTCAACTAGCGGGGCCGGCCGGGGGAATGAGCAGTTCTTC.

The gene calls are TRBV7-6 and TRBJ2-3; no clear D. Germline assignment: CDR1 SGHVS and CDR2 FNYEAQ. CDR3 length: 15 residues. Between the trimmed V and J ends, which lost 3 bases and 0 bases, there was a span of 10 bases. As DNA, the CDR3 is TGTGCCAGCAGCTTCGCTGCGCCAAGCACAGATACGCAGTATTTT. Encoded protein: CASSFAAPSTDTQYF.

The gene calls are TRBV29-1 and TRBJ2-3, with TRBD2 matching 8 bases. V lost 7 bases and J lost 5; bases outside the gene matches: 14. Germline V gives CDR1 SQVTM, CDR2 ANQGSEA. The CDR3 is 15 amino acids. The CDR3 DNA follows: TGCAGCGCCGAAGGTGCGCGGGGGGTGGTAGATACGCAGTATTTT. Protein sequence: CSAEGARGVVDTQYF.

V and J are TRBV4-1 and TRBJ1-5; TRBD1 matches at 11 bases. Germline-derived CDR1 and CDR2 are MGHRA and YSYEKL. CDR3 size: 16 residues. The V segment lost 3 bases and the J segment 7 bases; nucleotides outside the gene matches: 8. DNA of the CDR3: TGCGCCAGCAGCCACGATCCGGGACAGGGGGGGCAGCCCCAGCATTTT. This gives the protein CASSHDPGQGGQPQHF.

The chain couples TRBV7-6 to TRBJ1-5; D uncertain. Germline-derived CDR1 and CDR2 are SGHVS and FNYEAQ. The V gene lost 5 bases and the J gene lost 0 bases, with 20 bases spanning the gap. CDR3 length equals 18 residues. For the CDR3, the DNA is TGTGCCAGCAGCCCCATCCCAATGAGCCGCTATAGCAATCAGCCCCAGCATTTT. This encodes CASSPIPMSRYSNQPQHF. The full variable domain, in which reference TRBV7-6 and TRBJ1-5 provide the parts outside the CDR3, is GAGVSQSPRYKVTKRGQDVALRCDPISGHVSLYWYRQALGQGPEFLTYFNYEAQQDKSGLPNDRFSAERPEGSISTLTIQRTEQRDSAMYRCASSPIPMSRYSNQPQHFGDGTRLSIL.